A single sample is the source of the 4 T cell receptor beta chains below, sequenced in a study of blood T cell repertoires in COVID-19. Libraries were prepared by immunoSEQ multiplex PCR; TCRdb keeps only in-frame clonotypes and omits some of them. The data contain approximately 130,000 clones, approximately 80% of them singletons. Input material: peripheral blood. These receptors were obtained from a human donor in a cohort sampled during active COVID-19.

The chain links TRBV27 to TRBJ1-5, with D perhaps matching TRBD1 (5 bases). With 0 bases removed from V and 4 bases from J, the gap between germline ends came to 13 bases. From germline, CDR1 is MNHEY and CDR2 SMNVEV (reference sequence). The CDR3 sequence is 16 residues long. CDR3 loop: CASSLSRQSGNQPQHF. CDR3 in DNA: TGTGCCAGCAGTTTATCGAGGCAGTCAGGGAATCAGCCCCAGCATTTT.

The rearrangement links TRBV18 to TRBJ2-3; 8 bases agree with TRBD2. CDR1 KGHSH and CDR2 LQKENI come from the germline V gene. The CDR3 covers 14 residues. V lost 3 bases, J lost 6 bases, and 5 bases stayed unmatched. The CDR3: CASSPSSGGDTQYF. For the CDR3, the DNA is TGTGCCAGCTCACCTTCATCGGGGGGGGATACGCAGTATTTT. The complete variable domain, with remaining parts taken from reference TRBV18 and TRBJ2-3, reads NAGVMQNPRHLVRRRGQEARLRCSPMKGHSHVYWYRQLPEEGLKFMVYLQKENIIDESGMPKERFSAEFPKEGPSILRIQQVVRGDSAAYFCASSPSSGGDTQYFGPGTRLTVL.

The V gene is TRBV7-9, the J gene TRBJ2-3; possible D gene TRBD1, 6 bases. CDR1 is SEHNR, CDR2 FQNEAQ, per germline (reference sequence). Trimming took 5 bases from V and 3 from J, leaving 12 bases between them. The CDR3 is 14 residues long. CDR3 sequence: CASSPGQSTDTQYF. For the CDR3, the DNA is TGTGCCAGCAGCCCTGGACAGAGTACAGATACGCAGTATTTT.

This chain joins TRBV6-5 and TRBJ1-6; TRBD1 is a possible D gene (6 bases). Per the germline V gene, CDR1 is MNHEY and CDR2 is SVGAGI. Trimming pared 2 bases from V and 7 bases from J, leaving 12 bases between. This CDR3 has 15 amino acids. CDR3 residues: CASSYGGRVNSPLHF. As DNA, the CDR3 is TGTGCCAGCAGTTACGGGGGCAGGGTCAATTCACCCCTCCACTTT.